This T cell receptor beta chain was recorded in a study of T cells in Graves' hyperthyroidism and ophthalmopathy. The study, taken as a whole, reports: The model anticipated ophthalmopathy a median around six months pre-onset.

In this sample, this clonotype turned up a few times. Its antigen remains unknown. Looked up from germline, CDR1 is SGHTA and CDR2 is FQGNSA. With 5 bases clipped from V and 3 bases from J, the junction kept 9 bases outside the gene matches. The CDR3 extends over 16 amino acids. Amplified TCR beta CDR3 regions came from RNA transcripts. The primer set for the first-round RT-PCR of the TCR CDR3 was HTBI. TCRdb analysed the multiplex PCR reads with MiXCR anew, one entry per CDR3 protein. This table has roughly 700,000 distinct CDR3 sequences, roughly a third appearing once. The material sequenced was blood. This clonotype was sampled from a woman aged 35 to 49 with Graves' hyperthyroidism. This rearrangement joins TRBV7-2 to TRBJ2-5, with 10 positions matching TRBD2. The CDR3 DNA is TGTGCCAGCAGCACCGAAGCGGGAGGGCCGGAAGAGACCCAGTACTTC. Amino acids: CASSTEAGGPEETQYF.